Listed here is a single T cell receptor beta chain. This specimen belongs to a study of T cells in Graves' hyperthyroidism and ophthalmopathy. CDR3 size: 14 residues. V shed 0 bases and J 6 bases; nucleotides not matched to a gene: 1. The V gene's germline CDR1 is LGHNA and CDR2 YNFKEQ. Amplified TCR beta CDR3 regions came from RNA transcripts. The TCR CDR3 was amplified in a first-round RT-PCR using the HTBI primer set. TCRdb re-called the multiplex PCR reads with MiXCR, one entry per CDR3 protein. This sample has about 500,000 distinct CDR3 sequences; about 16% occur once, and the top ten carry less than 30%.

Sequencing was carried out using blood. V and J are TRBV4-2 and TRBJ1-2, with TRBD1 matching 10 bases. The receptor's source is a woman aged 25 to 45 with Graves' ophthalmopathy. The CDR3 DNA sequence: TGTGCCAGCAGCCAAGAGACAGGGGGCGATGGCTACACCTTC. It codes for CASSQETGGDGYTF.